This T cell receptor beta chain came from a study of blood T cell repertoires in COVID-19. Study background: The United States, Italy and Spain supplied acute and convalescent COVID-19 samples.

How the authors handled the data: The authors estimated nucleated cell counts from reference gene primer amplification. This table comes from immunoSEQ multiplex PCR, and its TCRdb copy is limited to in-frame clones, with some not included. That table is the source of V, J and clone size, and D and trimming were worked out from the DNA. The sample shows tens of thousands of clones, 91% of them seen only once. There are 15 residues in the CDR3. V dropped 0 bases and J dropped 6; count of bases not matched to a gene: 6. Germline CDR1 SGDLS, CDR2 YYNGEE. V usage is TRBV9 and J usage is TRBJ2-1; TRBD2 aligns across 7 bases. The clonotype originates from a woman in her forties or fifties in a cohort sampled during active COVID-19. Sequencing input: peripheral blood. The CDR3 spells CASSVAGTIPNEQFF. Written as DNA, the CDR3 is TGTGCCAGCAGCGTAGCGGGGACTATTCCCAATGAGCAGTTCTTC.